These T cell receptor beta chains were read from a single sample in a study of T cells in Graves' hyperthyroidism and ophthalmopathy. TCRdb used MiXCR to reprocess the multiplex PCR reads, holding one entry per CDR3 protein. Seen here are around 420,000 distinct CDR3 sequences, approximately 14% observed once, and the top ten hold around 5.3%. Sequencing was carried out using blood. Receptors originate from a woman between 18 and 29 years old with Graves' hyperthyroidism. CDR3s include the opening cysteine and the closing phenylalanine or tryptophan.

TRBJ2-7,TRBV9,CASSVGPLGDEQYF
TRBJ2-2,TRBV12-5,CASAGLTGELFF
TRBJ2-7,TRBV16,CASSPGTSEAYEQYF
TRBJ2-5,TRBV20-1,CSARSSRETQYF
TRBJ1-2,TRBV7-9,CASSLENPGLHGYTF
TRBJ1-4,TRBV9,CASSVELNEKLFF
TRBJ2-3,TRBV9,CASSAEGGSLTSSTDTQYF
TRBJ2-7,TRBV30,CAWSAIYEQYF
TRBJ2-7,TRBV6-5,CASSYPGTGEEQYF
TRBJ2-5,TRBV18,CASSQNSEETQYF
TRBJ1-2,TRBV30,CAWSGNRGIGYTF
TRBJ2-7,TRBV20-1,CSANGLAGKSYEQYF
TRBJ2-1,TRBV7-2,CASLPFTGGAPSSYNEQFF
TRBJ2-1,TRBV14,CASSQSRESYNEQFF
TRBJ2-1,TRBV10-3,CAISESSGRARREQFF
TRBJ2-1,TRBV20-1,CSASFSVSSYNEQFF
TRBJ1-6,TRBV4-3,CASSRGQKGSGYNSPLHF
TRBJ1-1,TRBV19,CASNPTGYTEAFF
TRBJ1-4,TRBV6-5,CASSYSRVIREKLFF
TRBJ2-7,TRBV15,CATSQARSSYEQYF
TRBJ1-5,TRBV6-1,CASTRPTGEVSNQPQHF
TRBJ1-1,TRBV20-1,CSAPPPRMNTEAFF
TRBJ2-3,TRBV6-1,CASSFSRDTQYF
TRBJ1-1,TRBV7-9,CASSLEGQINTEAFF
TRBJ1-4,TRBV19,CASSIGGRTNEKLFF
TRBJ1-1,TRBV15,CATSRALRAFF
TRBJ2-5,TRBV6-5,CASSYSRDQETQYF
TRBJ2-1,TRBV20-1,CSATYPFKRGDEQFF
TRBJ2-7,TRBV27,CASSSGGEQYF
TRBJ2-1,TRBV7-6,CASSLSKGLAGAVGANEQFF
TRBJ2-7,TRBV29-1,CSARDVGYEQYF
TRBJ2-2,TRBV3-1,CASSQDTGELFF
TRBJ1-5,TRBV30,CAWSNRDFGPQHF
TRBJ2-7,TRBV20-1,CSAPFVGASQEEQYF
TRBJ1-2,TRBV3-1,CASSPLTRDRGYGYTF
TRBJ2-7,TRBV20-1,CSARLAGGLEQYF
TRBJ2-5,TRBV5-4,CASSLGTGDGETQYF
TRBJ2-1,TRBV11-1,CASSLSGTSTYNEQFF
TRBJ2-1,TRBV6-1,CASTSWTGYNEQFF
TRBJ2-1,TRBV6-1,CASGLAGESYEQFF
TRBJ2-7,TRBV20-1,CSARDYLRGQGTYEQYF
TRBJ2-5,TRBV28,CASSSPTGEETQYF
TRBJ1-1,TRBV6-1,CASNKGPMNTEAFF
TRBJ1-2,TRBV29-1,CSSKTGDYGYTF
TRBJ2-3,TRBV12-3/TRBV12-4,CASSHGTSGRAAADTQYF
TRBJ2-2,TRBV5-1,CASSLETGGFAGELFF
TRBJ2-3,TRBV3-1,CASSQERQTSGRISDTQYF
TRBJ2-3,TRBV12-3/TRBV12-4,CASSITGGTDTQYF